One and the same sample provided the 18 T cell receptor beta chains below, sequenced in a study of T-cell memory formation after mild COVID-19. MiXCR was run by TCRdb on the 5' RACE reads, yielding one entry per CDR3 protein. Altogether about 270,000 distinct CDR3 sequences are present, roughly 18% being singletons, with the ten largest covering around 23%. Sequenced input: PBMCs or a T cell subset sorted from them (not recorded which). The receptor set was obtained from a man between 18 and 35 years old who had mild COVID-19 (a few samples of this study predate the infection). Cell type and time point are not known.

The CDR3 sequence is CASGLRGMNTEAFF. The CDR3 coding sequence is TGTGCCAGCGGGCTCAGGGGAATGAACACTGAAGCTTTCTTT. The rearrangement uses TRBV11-1 and TRBJ1-1; perhaps TRBD1 as D (6 bases). Looked up from germline, CDR1 is SGHAT and CDR2 is FQDESV (reference sequence). The CDR3 contains 14 residues. V shed 8 bases and J shed 0 bases, with 13 bases lying between them.

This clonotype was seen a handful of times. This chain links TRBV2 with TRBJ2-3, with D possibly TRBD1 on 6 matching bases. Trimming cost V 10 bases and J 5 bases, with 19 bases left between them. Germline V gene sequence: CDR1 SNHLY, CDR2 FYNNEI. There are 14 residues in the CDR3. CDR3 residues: CAIPSRGWRDTQYF. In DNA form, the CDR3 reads TGTGCCATCCCGTCCAGGGGATGGAGAGATACGCAGTATTTT.

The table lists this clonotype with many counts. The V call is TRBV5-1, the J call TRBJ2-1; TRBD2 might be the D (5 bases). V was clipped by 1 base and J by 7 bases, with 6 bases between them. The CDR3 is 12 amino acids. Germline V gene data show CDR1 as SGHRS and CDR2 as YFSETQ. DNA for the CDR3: TGCGCCAGCAGCTTGACTAGGAATGAGCAGTTCTTC. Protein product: CASSLTRNEQFF.

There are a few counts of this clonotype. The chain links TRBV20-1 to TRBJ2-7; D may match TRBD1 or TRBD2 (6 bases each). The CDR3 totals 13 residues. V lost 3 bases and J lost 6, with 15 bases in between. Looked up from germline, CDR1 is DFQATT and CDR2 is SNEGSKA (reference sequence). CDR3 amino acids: CSASVGGIAEQYF. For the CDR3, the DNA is TGCAGTGCTAGTGTCGGGGGCATCGCCGAGCAGTACTTC.

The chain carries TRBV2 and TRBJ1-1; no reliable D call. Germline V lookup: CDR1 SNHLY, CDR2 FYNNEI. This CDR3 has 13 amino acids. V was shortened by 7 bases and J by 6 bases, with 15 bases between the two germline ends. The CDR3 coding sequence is TGTGCCAGCACGGTATACCCCGGAGCTGAAGCTTTCTTT. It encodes CASTVYPGAEAFF.

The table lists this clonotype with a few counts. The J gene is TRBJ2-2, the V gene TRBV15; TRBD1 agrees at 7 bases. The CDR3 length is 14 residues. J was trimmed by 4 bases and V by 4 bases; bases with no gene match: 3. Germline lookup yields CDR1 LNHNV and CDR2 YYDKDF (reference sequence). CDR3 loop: CATSTRGLTGELFF. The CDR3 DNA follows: TGTGCCACCAGCACAAGGGGGCTCACCGGGGAGCTGTTTTTT.

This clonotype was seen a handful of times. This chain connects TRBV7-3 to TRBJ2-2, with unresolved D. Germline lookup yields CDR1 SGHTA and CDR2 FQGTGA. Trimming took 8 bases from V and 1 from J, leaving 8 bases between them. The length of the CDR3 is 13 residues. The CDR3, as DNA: TGTGCCAGCGCGGTAGGGAACACCGGGGAGCTGTTTTTT. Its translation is CASAVGNTGELFF. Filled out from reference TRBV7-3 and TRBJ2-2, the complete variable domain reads GAGVSQTPSNKVTEKGKYVELRCDPISGHTALYWYRQSLGQGPEFLIYFQGTGAADDSGLPNDRFFAVRPEGSVSTLKIQRTERGDSAVYLCASAVGNTGELFFGEGSRLTVL.

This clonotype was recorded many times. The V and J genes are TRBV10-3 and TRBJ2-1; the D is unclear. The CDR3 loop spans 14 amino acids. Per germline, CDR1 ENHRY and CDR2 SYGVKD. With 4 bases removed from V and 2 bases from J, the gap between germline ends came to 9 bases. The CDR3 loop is CAISVGITYNEQFF. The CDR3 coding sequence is TGTGCCATCAGTGTGGGGATCACCTACAATGAGCAGTTCTTC.

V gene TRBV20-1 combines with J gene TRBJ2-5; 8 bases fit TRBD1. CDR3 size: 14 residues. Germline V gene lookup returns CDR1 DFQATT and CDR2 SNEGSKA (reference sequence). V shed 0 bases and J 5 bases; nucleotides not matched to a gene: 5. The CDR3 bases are TGCAGTGCTAGAGATCGGACAGGGTTCGAGACCCAGTACTTC. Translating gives CSARDRTGFETQYF.

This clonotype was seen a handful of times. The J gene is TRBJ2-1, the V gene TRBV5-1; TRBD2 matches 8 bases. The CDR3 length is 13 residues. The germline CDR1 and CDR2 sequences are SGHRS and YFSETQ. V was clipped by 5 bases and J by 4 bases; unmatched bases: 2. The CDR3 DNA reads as TGCGCCAGCAGACTAGCGGTATACAATGAGCAGTTCTTC. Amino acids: CASRLAVYNEQFF.

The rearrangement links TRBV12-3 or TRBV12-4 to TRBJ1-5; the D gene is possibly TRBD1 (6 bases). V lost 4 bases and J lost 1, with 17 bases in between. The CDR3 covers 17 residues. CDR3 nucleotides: TGTGCCAGCAGTTATCTCCGGAACAGGGTGAGCAATCAGCCCCAGCATTTT. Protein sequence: CASSYLRNRVSNQPQHF.

The CDR3 spells CASSEFAPNYGYTF. CDR3 coding DNA: TGTGCCAGCAGTGAATTCGCCCCAAACTATGGCTACACCTTC. The chain has TRBV25-1 and TRBJ1-2; D is unresolved. CDR1 and CDR2 (germline): MGHDK, SYGVNS. The CDR3 totals 14 residues. V was trimmed by 1 base and J by 2 bases, leaving 8 bases between them.

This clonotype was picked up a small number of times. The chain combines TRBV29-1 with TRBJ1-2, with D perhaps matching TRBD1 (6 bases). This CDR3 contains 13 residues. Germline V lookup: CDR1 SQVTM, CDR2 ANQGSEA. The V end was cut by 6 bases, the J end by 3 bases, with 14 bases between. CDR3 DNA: TGCAGCGTACCAGGGGTGGGCTACTATGGCTACACCTTC. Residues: CSVPGVGYYGYTF.

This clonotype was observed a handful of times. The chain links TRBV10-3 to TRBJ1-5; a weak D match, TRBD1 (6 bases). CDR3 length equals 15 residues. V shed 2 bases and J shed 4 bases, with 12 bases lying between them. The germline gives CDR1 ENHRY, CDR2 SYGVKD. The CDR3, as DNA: TGTGCCATCAGTGAGCATGGGCAGGGGAATCAGCCCCAGCATTTT. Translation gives CAISEHGQGNQPQHF.

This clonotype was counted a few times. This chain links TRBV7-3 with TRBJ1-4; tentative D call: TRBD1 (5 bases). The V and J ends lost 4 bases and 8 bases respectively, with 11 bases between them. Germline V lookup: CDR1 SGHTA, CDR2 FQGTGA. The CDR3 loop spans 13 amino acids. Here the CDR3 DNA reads TGTGCCAGCAGCTGGGACCCTGCCGAAAAACTGTTTTTT. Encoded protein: CASSWDPAEKLFF.

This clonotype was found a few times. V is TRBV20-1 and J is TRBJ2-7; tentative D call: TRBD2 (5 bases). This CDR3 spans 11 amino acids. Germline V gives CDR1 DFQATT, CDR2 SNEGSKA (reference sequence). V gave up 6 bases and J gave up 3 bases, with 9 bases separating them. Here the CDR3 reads CSAGGLYEQYF. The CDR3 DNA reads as TGCAGTGCAGGCGGACTCTACGAGCAGTACTTC.

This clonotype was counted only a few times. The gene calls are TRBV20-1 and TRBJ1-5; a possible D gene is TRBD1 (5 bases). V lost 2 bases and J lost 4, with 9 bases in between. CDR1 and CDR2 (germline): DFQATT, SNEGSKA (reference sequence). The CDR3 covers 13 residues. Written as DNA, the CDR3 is TGCAGTGCTAGAATACAGGCTAATCAGCCCCAGCATTTT. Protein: CSARIQANQPQHF.

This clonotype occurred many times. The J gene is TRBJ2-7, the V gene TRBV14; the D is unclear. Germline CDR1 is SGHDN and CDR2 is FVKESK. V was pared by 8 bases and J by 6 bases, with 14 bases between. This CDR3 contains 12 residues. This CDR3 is CASVMSALEQYV. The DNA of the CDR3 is TGTGCCAGCGTTATGTCTGCACTCGAGCAGTACGTC.